These 21 T cell receptor beta chains share one sample of origin, sequenced in a study of blood T cell repertoires in COVID-19. Sequencing used immunoSEQ multiplex PCR; TCRdb keeps in-frame clones, though not all of them. The table lists roughly 20,000 clones, under 90% of them singletons. Sample: peripheral blood. The receptor set was obtained from a human donor in a cohort sampled during active COVID-19.

V usage is TRBV5-1 and J usage is TRBJ2-5, with D possibly matching TRBD2 (7 bases). The CDR3 consists of 14 residues. Trimming pared 4 bases from V and 5 bases from J, leaving 15 bases between. Germline V CDR1 and CDR2: SGHRS, YFSETQ. CDR3 region: CASSPRGARETQYF. The CDR3 DNA is TGCGCCAGCAGCCCACGGGGGGCGAGGGAGACCCAGTACTTC.

The V and J genes are TRBV4-1 and TRBJ2-2; 11 bases are a match to TRBD2. The CDR3 has 15 amino acids. The trim removed 3 bases at V and 5 bases at J, leaving 2 bases unmatched. Germline V gene lookup returns CDR1 MGHRA and CDR2 YSYEKL. Written as DNA, the CDR3 is TGCGCCAGCAGCCATCGACTAGCGGGAACCGGGGAGCTGTTTTTT. Protein: CASSHRLAGTGELFF.

The gene calls are TRBV13 and TRBJ2-5, with 8 positions matching TRBD1. V dropped 2 bases and J dropped 5; count of bases not matched to a gene: 1. This CDR3 has 13 residues. Germline assignment: CDR1 PRHDT and CDR2 FYEKMQ (reference sequence). The CDR3 DNA reads TGTGCCAGCAGCTTACAGGGGGCGGAGACCCAGTACTTC. Translation gives CASSLQGAETQYF.

V and J are TRBV19 and TRBJ2-1; 7 bases are shared with TRBD1. The germline CDR1 and CDR2 sequences are LNHDA and SQIVND (reference sequence). The CDR3 has 17 amino acids. Trimming cost V 6 bases and J 7 bases; bases outside gene matches: 18. The CDR3 bases are TGTGCCAGTAGGCTAAACAGGGGACGCCTAATTGGGAATGAGCAGTTCTTC. It encodes CASRLNRGRLIGNEQFF.

This chain joins TRBV28 and TRBJ2-3; the match to TRBD2 covers 9 bases. This CDR3 is built from 16 residues. V was clipped by 6 bases and J by 6 bases; unmatched bases: 13. In germline, CDR1 is MDHEN, CDR2 SYDVKM. Here the CDR3 reads CASSVLSSGSRDTQYF. DNA for the CDR3: TGTGCCAGCAGCGTTCTGAGTAGCGGGAGTAGGGATACGCAGTATTTT.

The rearrangement joins TRBV5-1 to TRBJ1-2, with a tentative D call TRBD1 (5 bases). The CDR3 loop spans 14 amino acids. V was cut by 0 bases and J by 5 bases, with 11 bases left in between. Germline-derived CDR1 and CDR2 are SGHRS and YFSETQ. DNA for the CDR3: TGCGCCAGCAGCTTGGGGGGCCAGGAATATGGCTACACCTTC. Residues: CASSLGGQEYGYTF.

This chain uses TRBV5-1 with TRBJ2-1; 8 bases map to TRBD2. From germline, CDR1 is SGHRS and CDR2 YFSETQ. The CDR3 covers 15 residues. Trimming at V came to 3 bases and at J to 0 bases, leaving 2 bases not matched to a gene. CDR3 sequence reads: CASSSSGSSYNEQFF. The CDR3 nucleotides are TGCGCCAGCAGCTCCAGCGGGAGCTCCTACAATGAGCAGTTCTTC.

V gene TRBV5-4 combines with J gene TRBJ2-1, with 12 bases aligning to TRBD2. The CDR3 sequence is 18 residues long. Trimming at V came to 3 bases and at J to 2 bases, leaving 9 bases not matched to a gene. Germline loops: CDR1 SGHNT, CDR2 YYREEE (reference sequence). The CDR3 protein is CASSSRTSGTSPYNEQFF. The CDR3 DNA sequence: TGTGCCAGCAGCTCAAGGACTAGCGGGACAAGCCCCTACAATGAGCAGTTCTTC.

The CDR3 loop is CASSPTGDVEKLFF. In DNA form, the CDR3 reads TGTGCCAGTAGCCCGACAGGGGACGTCGAAAAACTGTTTTTT. The chain is built from TRBV19 and TRBJ1-4; 8 nucleotides match TRBD1. The CDR3 is 14 amino acids. Trimming took 6 bases from V and 8 from J; bases not matched to a gene: 8. Germline assignment: CDR1 LNHDA and CDR2 SQIVND (reference sequence).

The genes are TRBV2 and TRBJ2-5; D not certain. Germline CDR1 is SNHLY and CDR2 is FYNNEI. The CDR3 is 13 residues long. V lost 8 bases and J 4 bases, leaving 14 bases between the germline ends. CDR3 nucleotide sequence: TGTGCCAGCTCTTTGGGCCTCGGAGAGACCCAGTACTTC. Amino acids: CASSLGLGETQYF.

The rearrangement uses TRBV20-1 and TRBJ2-3; tentatively, D is TRBD1 (5 bases). CDR3 length: 14 amino acids. Germline loops: CDR1 DFQATT, CDR2 SNEGSKA (reference sequence). The ends were cut back, 3 bases at V and 0 bases at J, with 10 bases in the middle. The CDR3 bases are TGCAGTGCTAGTAGGGGCTTAAGCACAGATACGCAGTATTTT. Translating it yields CSASRGLSTDTQYF.

This chain uses TRBV25-1 with TRBJ1-2; 9 bases align to TRBD1. The CDR3 loop spans 15 amino acids. Germline V lookup: CDR1 MGHDK, CDR2 SYGVNS. V shed 5 bases and J 3 bases; nucleotides not matched to a gene: 7. The CDR3 sequence is CASSSGTGFYYGYTF. In DNA, the CDR3 is TGTGCCAGCAGTTCCGGGACAGGGTTTTACTATGGCTACACCTTC.

V gene TRBV28 combines with J gene TRBJ1-3, with a possible D match to TRBD1 (6 bases). The germline CDR1 and CDR2 sequences are MDHEN and SYDVKM. The CDR3 runs to 13 residues. Trimming removed 5 bases at V and 4 bases at J, with 9 bases between. The CDR3 DNA is TGTGCCAGCAGTCGGGGGGCCGGAAACACCATATATTTT. As protein: CASSRGAGNTIYF.

The chain uses TRBV7-9 and TRBJ2-2; TRBD2 matches 11 bases. Germline V CDR1 and CDR2: SEHNR, FQNEAQ (reference sequence). Germline trimming cut 5 bases from V and 5 bases from J; bases unmatched to any gene: 7. This CDR3 is built from 16 residues. The CDR3 loop is CASSPLAGGLTGELFF. Written as DNA, the CDR3 is TGTGCCAGCAGCCCCCTAGCGGGAGGTTTGACCGGGGAGCTGTTTTTT. Filled out from reference TRBV7-9 and TRBJ2-2, the complete variable domain reads DTGVSQNPRHKITKRGQNVTFRCDPISEHNRLYWYRQTLGQGPEFLTYFQNEAQLEKSRLLSDRFSAERPKGSFSTLEIQRTEQGDSAMYLCASSPLAGGLTGELFFGEGSRLTVL.

The J gene is TRBJ2-7, the V gene TRBV19, with 14 positions matching TRBD2. CDR3 length: 14 residues. CDR1 and CDR2 (germline): LNHDA, SQIVND (reference sequence). The V gene end was trimmed by 5 bases and the J gene end by 5 bases; junction bases not matched to a gene: 2. CDR3 coding DNA: TGTGCCAGTAGTCGGACTAGCGGGAGGAACGAGCAGTACTTC. Its protein is CASSRTSGRNEQYF. The full variable domain, with the rest looked up from reference TRBV19 and TRBJ2-7, is DGGITQSPKYLFRKEGQNVTLSCEQNLNHDAMYWYRQDPGQGLRLIYYSQIVNDFQKGDIAEGYSVSREKKESFPLTVTSAQKNPTAFYLCASSRTSGRNEQYFGPGTRLTVT.

The chain combines TRBV7-6 with TRBJ2-7; 10 nucleotides match TRBD2. With V trimmed by 5 bases and J by 3 bases, 10 bases remained unmatched. Germline V gene data show CDR1 as SGHVS and CDR2 as FNYEAQ. This CDR3 spans 16 amino acids. The CDR3 loop reads CASSTTVLAGSYEQYF. CDR3 DNA: TGTGCCAGCAGCACCACTGTACTAGCGGGGAGCTACGAGCAGTACTTC.

The gene calls are TRBV6-5 and TRBJ1-1; D is perhaps TRBD1 (6 bases). Trimming took 2 bases from V and 0 from J, leaving 13 bases between them. CDR3 length equals 16 residues. Germline lookup yields CDR1 MNHEY and CDR2 SVGAGI. Here the CDR3 reads CASSYGRGALNTEAFF. The CDR3 DNA is TGTGCCAGCAGTTACGGCAGGGGCGCACTGAACACTGAAGCTTTCTTT.

To note about this clone: An end of the junction differs from the germline gene, which may be a read error. The chain recombines TRBV5-4 with TRBJ1-1, with D unresolved. CDR1 and CDR2 from the germline V gene are SGHNT and YYREEE (reference sequence). The CDR3 covers 14 residues. The CDR3 DNA reads as TGTGCCAGCAGTTTGGAGCTATTGAACACTGAAGCTTTCTTT. This gives the protein CASSLELLNTEAFF.

The V call is TRBV2, the J call TRBJ1-1, with D possibly matching TRBD1 (5 bases). Germline CDR1 and CDR2: SNHLY and FYNNEI. This CDR3 contains 14 residues. Trimming removed 6 bases from V and 0 bases from J, with 11 bases in between. The CDR3 DNA follows: TGTGCCAGCAGCCCCCAGGGTATGAACACTGAAGCTTTCTTT. Its translation is CASSPQGMNTEAFF.

V and J are TRBV7-8 and TRBJ2-1; 8 bases fit TRBD2. This CDR3 spans 16 amino acids. V shed 6 bases and J 7 bases; nucleotides not matched to a gene: 14. Looked up from germline, CDR1 is SGHVS and CDR2 is FQNEAQ. This chain's CDR3 is CASSPSPSGQDNEQFF. The CDR3 DNA sequence: TGTGCCAGCAGTCCATCACCTAGCGGGCAGGATAATGAGCAGTTCTTC.

The V gene is TRBV18, the J gene TRBJ1-1; 12 nucleotides match TRBD1. The V segment lost 3 bases and the J segment 1 base; nucleotides outside the gene matches: 3. The CDR3 loop spans 16 amino acids. Germline V gives CDR1 KGHSH, CDR2 LQKENI. The CDR3 DNA is TGTGCCAGCTCACCGGGACAGGGGGCGTCGAACACTGAAGCTTTCTTT. Residues: CASSPGQGASNTEAFF.